These 3 T cell receptor beta chains were all obtained from the same sample, sequenced in a study of T cells in localized non-small cell lung cancer. Measured with immunoSEQ multiplex PCR; TCRdb has only the in-frame clones, and not every one. The table lists fewer than 50,000 clones, about nine tenths of them singletons. The material sequenced was peripheral blood mononuclear cells, taken before any cancer treatment. These receptors were taken from a male donor at least 60 years old with stage II lung adenocarcinoma.

In DNA, the CDR3 is TGCGCCAGCAGATACAGGGGAGAAAATGAGCAGTTCTTC. Translating it yields CASRYRGENEQFF. The rearrangement uses TRBV10-1 and TRBJ2-1, with 7 bases that match TRBD1. V was clipped by 6 bases and J by 7 bases; unmatched bases: 6. Germline CDR1 is WNHNN and CDR2 is SYGVQD (reference sequence). The CDR3 extends over 13 amino acids.

The chain uses TRBV28 and TRBJ2-2; the D is unclear. Between the trimmed V and J ends, which lost 0 bases and 1 base, there was a span of 12 bases. Germline assignment: CDR1 MDHEN and CDR2 SYDVKM. CDR3 length: 17 residues. The CDR3 region is CASSLWGSFMNTGELFF. As DNA, the CDR3 is TGTGCCAGCAGTTTATGGGGTAGCTTCATGAACACCGGGGAGCTGTTTTTT.

This clone appeared a few times. The V and J genes are TRBV5-8 and TRBJ1-1; D remains ambiguous. V was trimmed by 0 bases and J by 2 bases, leaving 8 bases between them. Looked up from germline, CDR1 is SGHTS and CDR2 is YDEGEE. CDR3 length equals 14 residues. The DNA of the CDR3 is TGTGCCAGCAGCTTGGACAGCGGCAACACTGAAGCTTTCTTT. Its protein product is CASSLDSGNTEAFF. Based on the CDR3 plus reference TRBV5-8 and TRBJ1-1, the full variable domain is EAGVTQSPTHLIKTRGQQATLRCSPISGHTSVYWYQQALGLGLQFLLWYDEGEERNRGNFPPRFSGRQFPNYSSELNVNALELEDSALYLCASSLDSGNTEAFFGQGTRLTVV.